The rows below give T cell receptor beta chains drawn from one sample of a study of blood T cells in healthy people across ages. One entry per CDR3 protein results from TCRdb running MiXCR on the 5' RACE reads. The sample holds hundreds of thousands of distinct CDR3 sequences, roughly 50% seen once. Sequencing was performed on blood. The receptors were gathered from a man aged 80 or over in good health. CDR3s include the opening cysteine and the closing phenylalanine or tryptophan. Each record gives: J gene, V gene, D gene, clone size, CDR3 DNA, CDR3 protein. D genes are given only for firm matches. Rows may omit the clone size; those that give it use once, few, many or a size class.

j_gene: TRBJ2-1
v_gene: TRBV19
d_gene: NA
abundance: few
CDR3nt: TGTGCCAGTAGTACACTAGCCCTAAACAATGAGCAGTTCTTC
CDR3aa: CASSTLALNNEQFF

j_gene: TRBJ2-1
v_gene: TRBV10-3
d_gene: TRBD2
abundance: NA
CDR3nt: TGTGCCATCAGTAAAGCGGGAGTTCGGTACAATGAGCAGTTCTTC
CDR3aa: CAISKAGVRYNEQFF

j_gene: TRBJ1-5
v_gene: TRBV4-2
d_gene: TRBD1
abundance: NA
CDR3nt: TGTGCCAGCAGCCAAGACAGGGGGACGGGTCAGCCCCAGCATTTT
CDR3aa: CASSQDRGTGQPQHF

j_gene: TRBJ2-5
v_gene: TRBV29-1
d_gene: NA
abundance: NA
CDR3nt: TGCAGCGTTGAAAGGAGCATGCAAGAGACCCAGTACTTC
CDR3aa: CSVERSMQETQYF

j_gene: TRBJ2-1
v_gene: TRBV24-1
d_gene: NA
abundance: NA
CDR3nt: TGTGCCACCAGTGATAGCCGACAGGGAGGGAGAAATGAGCAGTTCTTC
CDR3aa: CATSDSRQGGRNEQFF

j_gene: TRBJ1-1
v_gene: TRBV7-2
d_gene: NA
abundance: NA
CDR3nt: TGTGCCAGCAGCTTCCTGATTCGGAACACTGAAGCTTTCTTT
CDR3aa: CASSFLIRNTEAFF

j_gene: TRBJ2-1
v_gene: TRBV5-1
d_gene: TRBD2
abundance: few
CDR3nt: TGCGCCAGCAGCTTGGCTCTAGCGGGAATAAATGAGCAGTTCTTC
CDR3aa: CASSLALAGINEQFF

j_gene: TRBJ2-4
v_gene: TRBV12-3/TRBV12-4
d_gene: NA
abundance: NA
CDR3nt: TGTGCCGGCACTCTCGGACAGACGTTAGCCAAAAACATTCAGTACTTC
CDR3aa: CAGTLGQTLAKNIQYF

j_gene: TRBJ2-7
v_gene: TRBV6-1
d_gene: NA
abundance: NA
CDR3nt: TGTGCCAGCAGTGAACCCTTTCGGACAGTCACCTCCTACGAGCAGTACTTC
CDR3aa: CASSEPFRTVTSYEQYF

j_gene: TRBJ1-5
v_gene: TRBV2
d_gene: NA
abundance: NA
CDR3nt: TGTGCCAGCCTACCTGTCCCCAATCAGCCCCAGCATTTT
CDR3aa: CASLPVPNQPQHF

j_gene: TRBJ2-3
v_gene: TRBV6-2/TRBV6-3
d_gene: NA
abundance: few
CDR3nt: TGTGCCAGCAAGCCGCGGAGCGTTCCGGATCTATATAGACCTTCACCAGATACGCAGTATTTT
CDR3aa: CASKPRSVPDLYRPSPDTQYF

j_gene: TRBJ1-2
v_gene: TRBV12-3/TRBV12-4
d_gene: NA
abundance: NA
CDR3nt: TGTGCCAGCAGGCTTCCGGGGGGGGGCGGTGGCTACACCTTC
CDR3aa: CASRLPGGGGGYTF

j_gene: TRBJ2-5
v_gene: TRBV6-5
d_gene: TRBD2
abundance: NA
CDR3nt: TGTGCCAGCAGTTACGCGGGAGTACCCCGGGAGACCCAGTACTTC
CDR3aa: CASSYAGVPRETQYF

j_gene: TRBJ2-5
v_gene: TRBV10-3
d_gene: NA
abundance: few
CDR3nt: TGTGCCATCAGTGGAGTAGGGCAGGAGACCCAGTACTTC
CDR3aa: CAISGVGQETQYF

j_gene: TRBJ2-7
v_gene: TRBV27
d_gene: TRBD2
abundance: NA
CDR3nt: TGTGCCAGCAGACTCTGGGGAGGGGAATACGAGCAGTACTTC
CDR3aa: CASRLWGGEYEQYF

j_gene: TRBJ2-1
v_gene: TRBV10-3
d_gene: TRBD2
abundance: few
CDR3nt: TGTGCCATCAGTGATGCGGGAGAGAGATTCAATGAGCAGTTCTTC
CDR3aa: CAISDAGERFNEQFF